This is a list of T cell receptor beta chains from one sample in a study of shared clonotypes between healthy human individuals. Measured with immunoSEQ multiplex PCR; TCRdb has only the in-frame clones, and not every one. This repertoire shows 1,400,000 or so clones, about 98.5% found once; its top ten account for about 0.34%. The sequenced sample was naive CD4+ T cells sorted from blood. Receptors originate from a man aged 25-45 years in good health. Both conserved end residues are part of each CDR3. D genes are given only for firm matches. For some rows the clone size is stated as once, few or many, or as a class when expanded; others skip it.

>TRBD2|TRBV5-4|TRBJ2-5|NA
CASSLAGGAQETQYF
TGTGCCAGCAGTTTAGCGGGAGGCGCCCAAGAGACCCAGTACTTC
>NA|TRBV9|TRBJ2-2|NA
CASSAYQGRFGGELFF
TGTGCCAGCAGCGCGTACCAGGGGCGGTTCGGCGGGGAGCTGTTTTTT
>NA|TRBV25-1|TRBJ2-1|once
CASSEYEQFF
TGTGCCAGCAGTGAGTATGAGCAGTTCTTC
>NA|TRBV29-1|TRBJ2-2|NA
CSALLPGERTGELFF
TGCAGCGCCCTTCTTCCGGGAGAAAGGACCGGGGAGCTGTTTTTT
>NA|TRBV4-2|TRBJ2-2|NA
CASRSRVPGELFF
TGTGCCAGCAGGTCCAGGGTCCCCGGGGAGCTGTTTTTT
>NA|TRBV9|TRBJ2-1|once
CASSVEFYNEQFF
TGTGCCAGCAGCGTAGAGTTCTACAATGAGCAGTTCTTC
>NA|TRBV5-4|TRBJ2-2|NA
CASSRGDRTPTGELFF
TGTGCCAGCAGCCGCGGGGACCGCACACCCACCGGGGAGCTGTTTTTT
>NA|TRBV6-5|TRBJ1-1|NA
CASSYDRIPNTEAFF
TGTGCCAGCAGCTATGACAGGATACCGAACACTGAAGCTTTCTTT
>NA|TRBV28|TRBJ2-1|NA
CASSLTVSGEQFF
TGTGCCAGCAGTTTAACAGTCTCTGGTGAGCAGTTCTTC
>TRBD2|TRBV5-8|TRBJ2-3|NA
CASSPGLAGVGDTQYF
TGTGCCAGCAGCCCAGGACTAGCGGGAGTGGGAGATACGCAGTATTTT
>TRBD1|TRBV18|TRBJ1-2|NA
CASSPRDRESGGYTF
TGTGCCAGCTCACCCCGGGACAGGGAATCGGGTGGCTACACCTTC
>NA|TRBV7-2|TRBJ2-3|once
CASSSRQVSTDTQYF
TGTGCCAGCAGCTCACGACAGGTTAGCACAGATACGCAGTATTTT
>TRBD2|TRBV29-1|TRBJ2-7|NA
CSVVAPTSGGSYEQYF
TGCAGCGTTGTGGCCCCCACTAGCGGGGGTTCCTACGAGCAGTACTTC
>NA|TRBV19|TRBJ2-1|once
CASSMGLYNEQFF
TGTGCCAGTAGTATGGGCCTCTACAATGAGCAGTTCTTC
>TRBD2|TRBV5-4|TRBJ2-1|NA
CASSSGTSGTGEQFF
TGTGCCAGCAGCTCCGGGACTAGCGGGACCGGTGAGCAGTTCTTC
>TRBD1|TRBV5-1|TRBJ2-7|NA
CASSLRTGGGYEQYF
TGCGCCAGCAGCCTGAGGACAGGGGGAGGCTACGAGCAGTACTTC
>NA|TRBV29-1|TRBJ1-2|NA
CSVVGGLRGYTF
TGCAGCGTTGTGGGAGGGCTTAGGGGCTACACCTTC
>NA|TRBV5-4|TRBJ2-3|NA
CASSKRGFEGTDTQYF
TGTGCCAGCAGTAAGAGGGGATTCGAAGGTACAGATACGCAGTATTTT
>NA|TRBV12-2|TRBJ1-5|NA
CARAPGQEYNQPQHF
TGTGCAAGGGCACCGGGACAGGAGTACAATCAGCCCCAGCATTTT
>NA|TRBV9|TRBJ2-3|once
CASSVAAGPFTDTQYF
TGTGCCAGCAGCGTAGCTGCGGGACCGTTCACAGATACGCAGTATTTT
>TRBD1|TRBV6-5|TRBJ2-5|once
CASSQDRYLGTQYF
TGTGCCAGCAGTCAGGACAGGTATCTCGGGACCCAGTACTTC
>TRBD2|TRBV28|TRBJ2-7|NA
CASSASGRSEQYF
TGTGCCAGCAGCGCTAGCGGGAGAAGTGAGCAGTACTTC
>NA|TRBV14|TRBJ2-3|NA
CASSQNPRGTDTQYF
TGTGCCAGCAGCCAAAATCCGCGGGGCACAGATACGCAGTATTTT
>TRBD2|TRBV5-4|TRBJ2-3|NA
CASSPGLAVDTQYF
TGTGCCAGCAGCCCGGGACTAGCAGTAGATACGCAGTATTTT
>NA|TRBV5-1|TRBJ2-2|NA
CASSLFEGQGNTGELFF
TGCGCCAGCAGCTTGTTCGAGGGGCAGGGAAACACCGGGGAGCTGTTTTTT
>NA|TRBV11-3|TRBJ1-1|NA
CASSSTGLNTEAFF
TGTGCCAGCAGCTCGACAGGCCTGAACACTGAAGCTTTCTTT
>NA|TRBV18|TRBJ1-1|NA
CASSPKENVGAFF
TGTGCCAGCTCACCGAAAGAAAACGTAGGAGCTTTCTTT
>NA|TRBV28|TRBJ1-1|NA
CASSLQVSGTEAFF
TGTGCCAGCAGTTTACAGGTCTCGGGGACTGAAGCTTTCTTT
>TRBD1|TRBV5-1|TRBJ1-2|NA
CASSLEPGIQGLYGYTF
TGCGCCAGCAGCTTGGAACCCGGCATACAGGGGCTCTATGGCTACACCTTC
>TRBD1|TRBV25-1|TRBJ1-4|NA
CASSEYWDSLNEKLFF
TGTGCCAGCAGTGAATATTGGGACAGCCTAAATGAAAAACTGTTTTTT
>TRBD2|TRBV14|TRBJ2-1|NA
CASSLFLAGAYNEQFF
TGTGCCAGCAGCCTATTTCTAGCGGGAGCTTACAATGAGCAGTTCTTC
>TRBD1|TRBV5-1|TRBJ1-4|NA
CASTVGTDFEKLFF
TGCGCCAGCACCGTCGGGACAGACTTTGAAAAACTGTTTTTT
>NA|TRBV6-5|TRBJ2-2|NA
CAVGLLNTGELFF
TGTGCCGTCGGACTTCTAAACACCGGGGAGCTGTTTTTT
>NA|TRBV10-2|TRBJ1-5|once
CASQCSPQHF
TGCGCCTCCCAATGTTCGCCCCAGCATTTT
>TRBD1|TRBV5-4|TRBJ2-3|NA
CASSSRQGDIDTQYF
TGTGCCAGCAGCTCCAGACAGGGTGATATTGATACGCAGTATTTT
>NA|TRBV28|TRBJ2-7|NA
CASSLFGLLGPYEQYF
TGTGCCAGCAGTTTATTTGGCCTTCTGGGGCCCTACGAGCAGTACTTC
>TRBD1|TRBV19|TRBJ1-5|NA
CASSFRGQVQPQHF
TGTGCCAGTAGTTTCCGGGGACAGGTTCAGCCCCAGCATTTT
>NA|TRBV28|TRBJ2-7|NA
CTSRERISSYEQYF
TGTACCAGCAGAGAGCGGATTAGCTCCTACGAGCAGTACTTC
>NA|TRBV23-1|TRBJ1-4|NA
CASSPGVANEKLFF
TGCGCCAGCAGTCCCGGGGTTGCTAATGAAAAACTGTTTTTT
>NA|TRBV18|TRBJ2-7|NA
CASSPAGAPYEQYF
TGTGCCAGCTCACCAGCAGGGGCCCCCTACGAGCAGTACTTC
>NA|TRBV4-3|TRBJ1-2|NA
CASSQVQKNYGYTF
TGCGCCAGCAGCCAAGTTCAAAAGAACTATGGCTACACCTTC
>NA|TRBV11-2|TRBJ1-1|NA
CASSRGKGGGAFF
TGTGCCAGCAGCCGGGGGAAGGGCGGTGGAGCTTTCTTT
>NA|TRBV30|TRBJ2-1|NA
CAWSESSVTYNEQFF
TGTGCCTGGAGTGAATCCAGCGTCACCTACAATGAGCAGTTCTTC
>TRBD1|TRBV18|TRBJ2-7|NA
CASSLGTVSSYEQYF
TGTGCCAGCTCACTAGGGACAGTGAGCTCCTACGAGCAGTACTTC
>NA|TRBV30|TRBJ2-6|NA
CAWEVRRYTSRANVLTF
TGTGCCTGGGAAGTAAGGCGTTATACAAGTCGGGCCAACGTCCTGACTTTC
>NA|TRBV6-1|TRBJ2-3|NA
CASSEASRTDTQYF
TGTGCCAGCAGTGAAGCTAGTCGTACAGATACGCAGTATTTT
>NA|TRBV5-1|TRBJ2-7|NA
CASSLATGSSYEQYF
TGCGCCAGCAGCTTGGCCACAGGGAGCTCCTACGAGCAGTACTTC
>NA|TRBV7-8|TRBJ2-7|NA
CASSLPGRRYEQYF
TGTGCCAGCAGCTTACCGGGACGCCGGTACGAGCAGTACTTC
>NA|TRBV7-8|TRBJ2-7|NA
CASSPLGGTNYEQYF
TGTGCCAGCAGCCCCCTCGGGGGCACCAACTACGAGCAGTACTTC
>NA|TRBV28|TRBJ2-1|NA
CASSPRLGYNEQFF
TGTGCCAGCAGCCCAAGGCTAGGCTACAATGAGCAGTTCTTC
>NA|TRBV6-5|TRBJ2-3|NA
CASSYTGTSTDTQYF
TGTGCCAGCAGTTACACCGGGACAAGCACAGATACGCAGTATTTT
>NA|TRBV7-2|TRBJ2-3|NA
CASSLGHGLLGTDTQYF
TGTGCCAGCAGCTTAGGTCACGGGTTATTGGGCACAGATACGCAGTATTTT
>TRBD1|TRBV6-1|TRBJ2-5|once
CASSRTGEETQYF
TGTGCCAGCAGCCGGACAGGGGAAGAGACCCAGTACTTC
>NA|TRBV25-1|TRBJ1-1|NA
CASSETPGRNTEAFF
TGTGCCAGCAGTGAAACCCCAGGTAGGAACACTGAAGCTTTCTTT